One and the same sample provided the 4 T cell receptor beta chains below, sequenced in a study of cytomegalovirus exposure and HLA in healthy donors. PCR used 60 Vbeta primers and 13 Jbeta primers. Clones were read by immunoSEQ multiplex PCR, and TCRdb kept only the in-frame ones, dropping some. The sample consists of over 200,000 clones, more than 75% of them appearing once. The sequenced material came from PBMCs. Receptors originate from a human donor in good health.

The V and J genes are TRBV19 and TRBJ1-2; 7 positions match TRBD1. CDR1 LNHDA and CDR2 SQIVND come from the germline V gene (reference sequence). Trimming took 2 bases from V and 5 from J; bases not matched to a gene: 2. This CDR3 has 13 amino acids. DNA of the CDR3: TGTGCCAGTAGTATACAGGGGGAGTATGGCTACACCTTC. Encoded protein: CASSIQGEYGYTF. The full variable domain, rest sourced from reference TRBV19 and TRBJ1-2, is DGGITQSPKYLFRKEGQNVTLSCEQNLNHDAMYWYRQDPGQGLRLIYYSQIVNDFQKGDIAEGYSVSREKKESFPLTVTSAQKNPTAFYLCASSIQGEYGYTFGSGTRLTVV.

The chain recombines TRBV30 with TRBJ1-5, with D uncertain. Germline V gives CDR1 GTSNPN, CDR2 SVGIG (reference sequence). CDR3 length: 14 amino acids. V lost 4 bases, J lost 2 bases, and 12 bases lay in between. CDR3 nucleotide sequence: TGTGCCTGGATGAGGTATTCTGGCAATCAGCCCCAGCATTTT. Translation: CAWMRYSGNQPQHF. Using reference TRBV30 and TRBJ1-5 for the parts outside the CDR3, the full variable domain is SQTIHQWPATLVQPVGSPLSLECTVEGTSNPNLYWYRQAAGRGLQLLFYSVGIGQISSEVPQNLSASRPQDRQFILSSKKLLLSDSGFYLCAWMRYSGNQPQHFGDGTRLSIL.

The rearrangement links TRBV5-1 to TRBJ1-2, with 11 bases matching TRBD1. The J segment lost 5 bases and the V segment lost 4 bases, leaving 7 bases of the junction unmatched. The CDR3 contains 15 residues. Germline values: CDR1 SGHRS, CDR2 YFSETQ. CDR3 sequence (DNA): TGCGCCAGCAGCGCCGGACAGGGGGCTGTTTATGGCTACACCTTC. Encoded protein: CASSAGQGAVYGYTF.

The genes are TRBV7-6 and TRBJ2-3; TRBD2 agrees at 8 bases. V was clipped by 1 base and J by 0 bases; unmatched bases: 3. This CDR3 region has 16 residues. CDR1 is SGHVS, CDR2 FNYEAQ, per germline. The CDR3 nucleotides read TGTGCCAGCAGCTTAGAAGCTAGCGGGAGCACAGATACGCAGTATTTT. It yields the protein CASSLEASGSTDTQYF. Drawing the rest from reference TRBV7-6 and TRBJ2-3, the complete variable domain is GAGVSQSPRYKVTKRGQDVALRCDPISGHVSLYWYRQALGQGPEFLTYFNYEAQQDKSGLPNDRFSAERPEGSISTLTIQRTEQRDSAMYRCASSLEASGSTDTQYFGPGTRLTVL.